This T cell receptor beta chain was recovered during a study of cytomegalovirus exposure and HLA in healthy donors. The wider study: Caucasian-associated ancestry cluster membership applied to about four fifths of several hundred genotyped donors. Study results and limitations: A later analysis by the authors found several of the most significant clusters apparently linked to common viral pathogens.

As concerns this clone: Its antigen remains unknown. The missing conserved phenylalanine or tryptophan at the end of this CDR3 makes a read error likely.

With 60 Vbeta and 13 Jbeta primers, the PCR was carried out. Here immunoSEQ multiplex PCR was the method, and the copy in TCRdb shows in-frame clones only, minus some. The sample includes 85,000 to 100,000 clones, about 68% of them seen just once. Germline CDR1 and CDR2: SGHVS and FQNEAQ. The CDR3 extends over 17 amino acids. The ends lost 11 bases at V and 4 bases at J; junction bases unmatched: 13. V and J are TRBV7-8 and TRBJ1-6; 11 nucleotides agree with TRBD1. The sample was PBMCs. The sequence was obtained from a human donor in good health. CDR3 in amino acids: CAAKKAGTGGYNSPLHV. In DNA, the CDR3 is TGTGCCGCCAAAAAGGCGGGGACAGGGGGTTATAATTCACCCCTCCACGTT.